Listed below are T cell receptor beta chains from one sample, sequenced in a study of shared clonotypes between healthy human individuals. The method was immunoSEQ multiplex PCR; TCRdb's version includes in-frame clones alone and lacks a portion of them. This table holds some 2,500,000 clones, under 95% found once. Sequencing input: naive CD4+ T cells from PBMCs. Receptors were obtained from a man younger than 35 in good health. Some clones in this sample may be carry-over from other donors' samples. Each CDR3 is given with its conserved first and last residue. The D gene is left open where the match is weak.

D gene	V gene	J gene	CDR3 protein	CDR3 DNA
TRBD2	TRBV7-3	TRBJ2-7	CASSLSGRAGEQYF	TGTGCCAGCAGCTTAAGCGGGAGGGCCGGGGAGCAGTACTTC
TRBD1	TRBV5-1	TRBJ2-7	CASSLGTGLYEQYF	TGCGCCAGCAGCTTAGGGACAGGCCTCTACGAGCAGTACTTC
NA	TRBV6-4	TRBJ2-2	CASSDTYRQRDTGELFF	TGTGCCAGCAGTGACACGTATAGACAGAGGGACACCGGGGAGCTGTTTTTT
TRBD2	TRBV7-3	TRBJ2-3	CASSRGLATDTQYF	TGTGCCAGCAGCCGGGGACTAGCGACAGATACGCAGTATTTT
NA	TRBV19	TRBJ1-4	CASSIGTGWRATNEKLFF	TGTGCCAGTAGTATCGGAACAGGGTGGAGAGCAACTAATGAAAAACTGTTTTTT
NA	TRBV28	TRBJ1-5	CASSSGTIDQPQHF	TGTGCCAGCAGCTCCGGGACAATCGATCAGCCCCAGCATTTT
TRBD2	TRBV7-9	TRBJ2-1	CASSFREGLNEQFF	TGTGCCAGCAGCTTCCGGGAGGGCCTCAATGAGCAGTTCTTC
TRBD2	TRBV5-1	TRBJ2-1	CASSPSGGNNEQFF	TGCGCCAGCAGCCCTAGCGGCGGTAACAATGAGCAGTTCTTC
TRBD1	TRBV28	TRBJ2-4	CASKDRVKPLAKNIQYF	TGTGCCAGCAAAGACAGGGTAAAACCCCTAGCCAAAAACATTCAGTACTTC
TRBD1	TRBV19	TRBJ2-3	CASSATGTGTDTQYF	TGTGCCAGTAGTGCTACCGGGACAGGGACGGATACGCAGTATTTT
TRBD1	TRBV7-2	TRBJ1-3	CASSRPQGGPSGNTIYF	TGTGCCAGCAGCAGACCCCAGGGGGGACCTTCTGGAAACACCATATATTTT
NA	TRBV9	TRBJ2-3	CASSPSTGRGTDTQYF	TGTGCCAGCAGCCCGAGTACAGGGCGGGGCACAGATACGCAGTATTTT
TRBD2	TRBV10-1	TRBJ2-2	CASSESWLAENTGELFF	TGCGCCAGCAGTGAGTCCTGGCTAGCGGAAAACACCGGGGAGCTGTTTTTT